This passage covers 28 T cell receptor beta chains from one sample sequenced in a study of shared clonotypes between healthy human individuals. Data came from immunoSEQ multiplex PCR; TCRdb stores just in-frame clones and leaves some out. The sample lists some 2,400,000 clones, approximately 96% occurring once. Material: naive CD4+ T cells sorted from blood. Subset: CD45RA+ positively selected. These receptors came from a man between 18 and 35 years old in good health.

The J gene is TRBJ1-5, the V gene TRBV18; D is undetermined. Germline CDR1 and CDR2: KGHSH and LQKENI. The CDR3 contains 18 residues. Trimming removed 5 bases at V and 0 bases at J, with 20 bases between. CDR3 residues: CASSSSDGNENSNQPQHF. CDR3 bases: TGTGCCAGCTCATCCTCGGACGGGAACGAGAATAGCAATCAGCCCCAGCATTTT.

V usage is TRBV2 and J usage is TRBJ1-3; D possibly corresponds to TRBD1 (5 bases). This CDR3 comprises 23 residues. Germline values: CDR1 SNHLY, CDR2 FYNNEI. V lost 0 bases and J 2 bases, leaving 32 bases between the germline ends. In DNA, the CDR3 is TGTGCCAGCAGTGAAGCGCTTCTTATCGGTTTGGGGACCGCCAAGCCCACTGGAAACACCATATATTTT. Translating it yields CASSEALLIGLGTAKPTGNTIYF.

The rearrangement links TRBV21-1 to TRBJ2-7; TRBD2, the table's D call, was not compared with the DNA. TRBV21-1 is labeled a pseudogene. This CDR3 region has 15 residues. The CDR3 is CASSNRTSGFSEQYF. In DNA form, the CDR3 reads TGTGCCAGCAGCAACCGGACTAGCGGCTTCTCCGAGCAGTACTTC.

This sequence joins TRBV9 and TRBJ2-5, with 9 positions matching TRBD2. With 4 bases clipped from V and 5 bases from J, the junction kept 12 bases outside the gene matches. Per the germline V gene, CDR1 is SGDLS and CDR2 is YYNGEE. This CDR3 contains 16 residues. In nucleotides, the CDR3 is TGTGCCAGCAGCTCACGACCGGGACTAGCTTTTGAGACCCAGTACTTC. This encodes CASSSRPGLAFETQYF.

To note about this clone: In the same sample, other DNA sequences code for this CDR3. The V and J genes are TRBV11-3 and TRBJ2-7; 12 bases are shared with TRBD1. Trimming cost V 5 bases and J 4 bases; bases outside gene matches: 6. Per the germline V gene, CDR1 is SGHNT and CDR2 is YENEEA. The CDR3 is 15 amino acids. CDR3 loop: CASSPGTGGSYEQYF. CDR3 in DNA: TGTGCCAGCAGCCCAGGGACAGGGGGCAGTTACGAGCAGTACTTC. The full variable domain, with the rest looked up from reference TRBV11-3 and TRBJ2-7, is EAGVVQSPRYKIIEKKQPVAFWCNPISGHNTLYWYLQNLGQGPELLIRYENEEAVDDSQLPKDRFSAERLKGVDSTLKIQPAELGDSAVYLCASSPGTGGSYEQYFGPGTRLTVT.

This clone was seen only once. The chain combines TRBV6-1 with TRBJ1-3; D uncertain. Trimming stripped 3 bases from V and 3 bases from J, with 9 bases between. The CDR3 is 14 residues long. Germline CDR1 reads MNHNS; CDR2 reads SASEGT. CDR3 protein: CASSDPLGGNTIYF. The CDR3 DNA reads as TGTGCCAGCAGTGACCCCTTGGGTGGAAACACCATATATTTT.

Concerning this clone itself: Compared with germline, one end of the junction differs, possibly owing to a read error. V gene TRBV28 combines with J gene TRBJ2-3; 10 nucleotides agree with TRBD1. CDR1 MDHEN and CDR2 SYDVKM come from the germline V gene. This CDR3 is built from 16 residues. CDR3 sequence: CASSSGRDRGTDTQYF. CDR3 sequence (DNA): TGTGCCAGCAGCTCAGGCCGGGACAGGGGCACGGATACGCAGTATTTT.

The V gene is TRBV29-1, the J gene TRBJ2-6; 7 bases are a match to TRBD2. The CDR3 is 15 amino acids. V shed 6 bases and J 0 bases; nucleotides not matched to a gene: 5. Looked up from germline, CDR1 is SQVTM and CDR2 is ANQGSEA. For the CDR3, the DNA is TGCAGCGTCTCTGGCGGGGGCTCTGGGGCCAACGTCCTGACTTTC. This encodes CSVSGGGSGANVLTF. The full variable domain, rest sourced from reference TRBV29-1 and TRBJ2-6, is SAVISQKPSRDICQRGTSLTIQCQVDSQVTMMFWYRQQPGQSLTLIATANQGSEATYESGFVIDKFPISRPNLTFSTLTVSNMSPEDSSIYLCSVSGGGSGANVLTFGAGSRLTVL.

J is TRBJ2-2 and V is TRBV19, with 7 bases lining up with TRBD2. The length of the CDR3 is 18 residues. V was clipped by 3 bases and J by 7 bases; unmatched bases: 17. Germline V gene data show CDR1 as LNHDA and CDR2 as SQIVND (reference sequence). This CDR3 is CASSMAPLTSLRGGELFF. The CDR3 DNA reads as TGTGCCAGTAGTATGGCCCCTCTGACTAGCCTACGGGGCGGGGAGCTGTTTTTT.

This rearrangement joins TRBV28 to TRBJ1-2; tentatively, D is TRBD1 (6 bases). This CDR3 is 14 amino acids long. V was shortened by 8 bases and J by 6 bases, with 19 bases between the two germline ends. Germline V gene data show CDR1 as MDHEN and CDR2 as SYDVKM. The CDR3: CASSEHRESNGYTF. The CDR3 coding sequence is TGTGCCAGCTCCGAACACAGGGAATCTAATGGCTACACCTTC.

The chain recombines TRBV7-2 with TRBJ1-6; unclear D gene. Germline V gene lookup returns CDR1 SGHTA and CDR2 FQGNSA. This CDR3 region has 16 residues. Between the trimmed V and J ends, which lost 1 base and 6 bases, there was a span of 13 bases. The CDR3 nucleotides read TGTGCCAGCAGCTTAGTAGTATATCCCTCTAATTCACCCCTCCACTTT. Its protein product is CASSLVVYPSNSPLHF.

The chain couples TRBV6-5 to TRBJ2-2; the match to TRBD2 covers 7 bases. Germline values: CDR1 MNHEY, CDR2 SVGAGI. This CDR3 has 14 amino acids. The J segment lost 9 bases and the V segment lost 6 bases, leaving 10 bases of the junction unmatched. This CDR3 is CASSLGGRKWELFF. The CDR3 region has the DNA TGTGCCAGCAGCCTCGGGGGGAGGAAGTGGGAGCTGTTTTTT.

This chain links TRBV7-9 with TRBJ2-1; 9 nucleotides agree with TRBD1. CDR3 length: 15 amino acids. Germline values: CDR1 SEHNR, CDR2 FQNEAQ (reference sequence). V lost 5 bases and J lost 8; bases outside the gene matches: 10. CDR3 coding DNA: TGTGCCAGCAGCCCGTGGGACAGGGATTACCATGAGCAGTTCTTC. Its protein product is CASSPWDRDYHEQFF.

A single count supports this clone. The chain couples TRBV10-3 to TRBJ2-2; D is possibly TRBD1 (6 bases). The germline V gene has CDR1 ENHRY and CDR2 SYGVKD. The length of the CDR3 is 15 residues. V shed 4 bases and J shed 0 bases, with 9 bases lying between them. As DNA, the CDR3 is TGTGCCATCAGTGTTGACAGGTCGAACACCGGGGAGCTGTTTTTT. Amino acids: CAISVDRSNTGELFF.

The chain has TRBV4-2 and TRBJ2-3; possible D gene TRBD2, 6 bases. The CDR3 spans 17 residues. V was pared by 0 bases and J by 1 base, with 14 bases between. Looked up from germline, CDR1 is LGHNA and CDR2 is YNFKEQ. The CDR3: CASSQDVEASGTDTQYF. The CDR3, as DNA: TGTGCCAGCAGCCAAGATGTTGAGGCTAGCGGCACAGATACGCAGTATTTT.

For this clone: The same CDR3 arises from other DNA sequences in this sample as well. The J gene is TRBJ2-2, the V gene TRBV10-3; the D gene is possibly TRBD1 (5 bases). The CDR3 totals 11 residues. Germline values: CDR1 ENHRY, CDR2 SYGVKD. The V end lost 9 bases, the J end lost 6 bases, and 8 bases lay between the germline ends. The CDR3 DNA reads TGTGCCATTAAGGGGCCCGGGGAGCTGTTTTTT. As protein: CAIKGPGELFF.

Note on this clone: Other nucleotide sequences from this sample produce the same CDR3. The chain joins TRBV30 to TRBJ1-5; no clear D gene. CDR3 length: 14 residues. Germline CDR1 and CDR2: GTSNPN and SVGIG (reference sequence). The V gene lost 0 bases and the J gene lost 1 base, with 7 bases spanning the gap. The CDR3 sequence is CAWSVGGSNQPQHF. CDR3 nucleotide sequence: TGTGCCTGGAGTGTGGGAGGGAGCAATCAGCCCCAGCATTTT.

This rearrangement joins TRBV18 to TRBJ1-6, with D perhaps TRBD1 (5 bases). The ends were cut back, 5 bases at V and 5 bases at J, with 16 bases in the middle. Germline loops: CDR1 KGHSH, CDR2 LQKENI. The CDR3 loop spans 16 amino acids. The CDR3 region is CASSFATASNNSPLHF. CDR3 coding DNA: TGTGCCAGCTCATTCGCGACAGCCAGCAATAATTCACCCCTCCACTTT.

The chain employs TRBV15 and TRBJ2-6; D perhaps matches TRBD1 (5 bases). Trimming left V 3 bases short and J 5 bases short, with 5 bases between. Germline V CDR1 and CDR2: LNHNV, YYDKDF (reference sequence). This CDR3 has 13 amino acids. The CDR3 loop reads CATSRDRANVLTF. For the CDR3, the DNA is TGTGCCACCAGCAGGGACAGGGCCAACGTCCTGACTTTC. The full variable domain, with the rest looked up from reference TRBV15 and TRBJ2-6, is DAMVIQNPRYQVTQFGKPVTLSCSQTLNHNVMYWYQQKSSQAPKLLFHYYDKDFNNEADTPDNFQSRRPNTSFCFLDIRSPGLGDTAMYLCATSRDRANVLTFGAGSRLTVL.

J is TRBJ2-1 and V is TRBV6-6, with 9 bases lining up with TRBD1. After removal of 6 bases from V and 5 bases from J, the junction contained 5 bases not matched to a gene. The CDR3 runs 14 residues. CDR1 is MNHNY and CDR2 is SVGAGI in the germline V gene (reference sequence). The CDR3 DNA reads as TGTGCCAGCAGCCGGGACAGGGTGCACAATGAGCAGTTCTTC. It translates to CASSRDRVHNEQFF.

The V call is TRBV21-1, the J call TRBJ1-2. TRBV21-1 is noted as a pseudogene. The CDR3 runs 18 residues. The CDR3, as DNA: TGTGCCATCCCAACGGGGGCGCCCCGGGGTATCGGAAACTATGGCTACACCTTC. It yields the protein CAIPTGAPRGIGNYGYTF.

This rearrangement joins TRBV5-1 to TRBJ2-7; D unclear. This CDR3 spans 13 amino acids. Per germline, CDR1 SGHRS and CDR2 YFSETQ. V was pared by 6 bases and J by 2 bases, with 12 bases between. The CDR3: CASKLEGTYEQYF. CDR3 nucleotide sequence: TGCGCCAGCAAGCTTGAAGGAACCTACGAGCAGTACTTC. The variable domain in full, with the rest retrieved from reference TRBV5-1 and TRBJ2-7, is KAGVTQTPRYLIKTRGQQVTLSCSPISGHRSVSWYQQTPGQGLQFLFEYFSETQRNKGNFPGRFSGRQFSNSRSEMNVSTLELGDSALYLCASKLEGTYEQYFGPGTRLTVT.

The chain employs TRBV4-3 and TRBJ2-3, with a weak D call TRBD2 (6 bases). The germline V gene has CDR1 LGHNA and CDR2 YSLEER. Trimming left V 0 bases short and J 0 bases short, with 13 bases between. The CDR3 runs to 17 residues. The CDR3 nucleotides are TGCGCCAGCAGCCAAGATCGGCCAGCGGGCAGCACAGATACGCAGTATTTT. Translating it yields CASSQDRPAGSTDTQYF.

The V gene is TRBV20-1, the J gene TRBJ1-3; D remains unclear. CDR1 and CDR2 (germline): DFQATT, SNEGSKA (reference sequence). CDR3 size: 11 residues. In DNA, the CDR3 is TGCAGCCAATTGGGCGGAAACACCATATATTTT. Its translation: CSQLGGNTIYF.

This clone was seen only once. This sequence joins TRBV5-8 and TRBJ1-5; no clear D gene. Germline CDR1 and CDR2: SGHTS and YDEGEE. The germline V and J ends were trimmed by 1 base and 2 bases, with 10 bases remaining between them. The CDR3 is 15 amino acids. CDR3 bases: TGTGCCAGCAGCTTGTCTGGGGTGGGCAATCAGCCCCAGCATTTT. This translates into CASSLSGVGNQPQHF.

With respect to this clone: The sample has other DNA sequences that encode this CDR3 too. This chain links TRBV2 with TRBJ2-5; D gene ambiguous. In germline, CDR1 is SNHLY, CDR2 FYNNEI. The CDR3 spans 10 residues. V lost 8 bases and J lost 5, with 6 bases in between. The CDR3 DNA reads TGTGCCAGCGCCGTTGAGACCCAGTACTTC. It translates to CASAVETQYF.

The rearrangement joins TRBV6-1 to TRBJ2-7; a weak D match, TRBD2 (6 bases). The ends were cut back, 2 bases at V and 1 base at J, with 12 bases in the middle. This CDR3 spans 15 amino acids. The V gene's germline CDR1 is MNHNS and CDR2 SASEGT. For the CDR3, the DNA is TGTGCCAGCAGTGAAAAGCGGGCAGGGTCCTACGAGCAGTACTTC. Translating gives CASSEKRAGSYEQYF.

V usage is TRBV14 and J usage is TRBJ2-2, with no clear D. CDR1 and CDR2 (germline): SGHDN, FVKESK. The V end lost 1 base, the J end lost 8 bases, and 11 bases lay between the germline ends. The CDR3 totals 14 residues. CDR3 amino acids: CASSQVEGKGELFF. Here the CDR3 DNA reads TGTGCCAGCAGCCAAGTTGAAGGAAAGGGGGAGCTGTTTTTT.